One and the same sample provided the 5 T cell receptor beta chains below, sequenced in a study of somatic mutations in cytotoxic T cells in rheumatoid arthritis. TCRdb keeps only in-frame clones here, not all; method: immunoSEQ multiplex PCR. The sample shows 18,000 or so clones, about 68% of them seen only once. The sample taken for sequencing was CD8+ T cells sorted from blood. These receptors were taken from a man aged 55-75 years in good health.

This chain connects TRBV7-6 to TRBJ2-2, with D perhaps matching TRBD2 (5 bases). Trimming stripped 6 bases from V and 3 bases from J, with 8 bases between. The CDR3 sequence is 13 residues long. CDR1 SGHVS and CDR2 FNYEAQ come from the germline V gene. DNA for the CDR3: TGTGCCAGCAGTGCTAGCTACACCGGGGAGCTGTTTTTT. It translates to CASSASYTGELFF. The full variable domain, with the rest looked up from reference TRBV7-6 and TRBJ2-2, is GAGVSQSPRYKVTKRGQDVALRCDPISGHVSLYWYRQALGQGPEFLTYFNYEAQQDKSGLPNDRFSAERPEGSISTLTIQRTEQRDSAMYRCASSASYTGELFFGEGSRLTVL.

V usage is TRBV11-2 and J usage is TRBJ2-7; D perhaps matches TRBD2 (6 bases). This CDR3 comprises 14 residues. Trimming removed 5 bases at V and 2 bases at J, with 13 bases between. Germline values: CDR1 SGHAT, CDR2 FQNNGV. The CDR3 is CASSGGSGTYEQYF. CDR3 sequence (DNA): TGTGCCAGCAGCGGGGGGAGCGGAACCTACGAGCAGTACTTC.

This chain connects TRBV29-1 to TRBJ2-1; maybe TRBD2 (5 bases). The CDR3 length is 15 residues. Trimming cost V 5 bases and J 5 bases, with 19 bases left between them. Germline lookup yields CDR1 SQVTM and CDR2 ANQGSEA. This chain's CDR3 is CSVLPDGGLNNEQFF. The DNA for the CDR3 is TGCAGCGTTCTTCCGGACGGAGGACTCAACAATGAGCAGTTCTTC.

The chain has TRBV4-3 and TRBJ1-4; a weak D match, TRBD1 (6 bases). Looked up from germline, CDR1 is LGHNA and CDR2 is YSLEER. The ends were cut back, 0 bases at V and 8 bases at J, with 16 bases in the middle. The CDR3 has 16 residues. The DNA for the CDR3 is TGCGCCAGCAGCCAAGATTTTAGGACGGGGGGCGAAAAACTGTTTTTT. Translated: CASSQDFRTGGEKLFF.

The chain links TRBV7-9 to TRBJ1-1; TRBD1 matches 8 bases. Germline CDR1 reads SEHNR; CDR2 reads FQNEAQ (reference sequence). Trimming took 4 bases from V and 5 from J; bases not matched to a gene: 18. This CDR3 contains 18 residues. The CDR3 nucleotides read TGTGCCAGCAGCTATAACGGCCCATCTGCCAGGGGGCGGACTGAAGCTTTCTTT. It specifies CASSYNGPSARGRTEAFF.